Sequencing of this TCR beta chain was carried out in a study of blood T cell repertoires in COVID-19. In the study overall: T cells, B-cell-depleted T cells, or PBMCs provided the cDNA or gDNA that served as material.

In the authors' methods: Nucleated cell counts were estimated from reference gene primer amplification. Clones were read by immunoSEQ multiplex PCR, and TCRdb kept only the in-frame ones, dropping some. V and J calls and clone size come straight from that table; D and trimming were deduced from the DNA. The sample gives 150,000 or so clones, about 85% of which show up once; 5% to 6% is in the top ten. The sequence was collected from a woman aged 45-65 years with COVID-19, enrolled during active disease. Specimen: peripheral blood.

CDR3 nucleotides: TGTGCCAGCAGTTACGGAGGGAACACTGAAGCTTTCTTT. Amino acids: CASSYGGNTEAFF. The gene calls are TRBV6-5 and TRBJ1-1; D is unclear. The CDR3 consists of 13 residues. Germline lookup yields CDR1 MNHEY and CDR2 SVGAGI. Trimming cost V 2 bases and J 1 base, with 5 bases left between them.